Below, one TCR beta chain is given with its context. Antigen specificity is unknown. This record belongs to a study of radiotherapy plus CTLA-4 blockade in lung cancer. Study in general: Among enrolled patients, roughly 18% responded and 31% achieved disease control. The study, taken as a whole, reports: In blood, early T cell clone dynamics reportedly predicted response best, together with interferon-beta. An expansion of tumor-derived TCR clones occurred in blood after radiotherapy plus ipilimumab.

Germline loops: CDR1 SGDLS, CDR2 YYNGEE. CDR3 length equals 11 residues. V gave up 7 bases and J gave up 0 bases, with 3 bases separating them. Sequencing used immunoSEQ multiplex PCR; TCRdb keeps in-frame clones, though not all of them. The sample yields about 99,000 clones, about 90% seen once. Here the sequenced sample was peripheral blood, taken from a patient treated with radiotherapy plus ipilimumab. The TCR was taken from a human donor with non-small cell lung cancer that progressed on radiotherapy plus ipilimumab. This sequence joins TRBV9 and TRBJ2-3, with D unresolved. The chain's CDR3 is CASASTDTQYF. The DNA of the CDR3 is TGTGCCAGCGCTAGCACAGATACGCAGTATTTT. The entire variable domain, with the rest obtained from reference TRBV9 and TRBJ2-3, is as follows: DSGVTQTPKHLITATGQRVTLRCSPRSGDLSVYWYQQSLDQGLQFLIQYYNGEERAKGNILERFSAQQFPDLHSELNLSSLELGDSALYFCASASTDTQYFGPGTRLTVL.